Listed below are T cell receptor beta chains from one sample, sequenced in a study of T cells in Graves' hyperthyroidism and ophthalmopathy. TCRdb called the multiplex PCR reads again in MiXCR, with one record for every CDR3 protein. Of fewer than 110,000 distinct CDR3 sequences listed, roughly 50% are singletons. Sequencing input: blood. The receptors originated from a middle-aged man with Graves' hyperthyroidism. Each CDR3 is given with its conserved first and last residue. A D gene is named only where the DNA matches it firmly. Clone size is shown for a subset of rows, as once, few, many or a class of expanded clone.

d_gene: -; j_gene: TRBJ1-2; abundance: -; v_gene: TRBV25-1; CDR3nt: TGTGCCAGCAGGGACACACGACCCTATGGCTACACCTTC; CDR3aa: CASRDTRPYGYTF
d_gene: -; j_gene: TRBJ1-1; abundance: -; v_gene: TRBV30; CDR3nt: TGTGCCTGGAGTGTAAGGTCGTTCGCTCTCTCGAACACTGAAGCTTTCTTT; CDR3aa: CAWSVRSFALSNTEAFF
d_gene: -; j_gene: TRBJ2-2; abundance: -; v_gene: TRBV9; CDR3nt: TGTGCCAGCACCGGGGAGCTGTTTTTT; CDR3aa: CASTGELFF
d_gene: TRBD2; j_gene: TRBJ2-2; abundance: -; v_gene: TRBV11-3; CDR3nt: TGTGCCAGCAGCTCGGGACTAGCGAACACCGGGGAGCTGTTTTTT; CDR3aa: CASSSGLANTGELFF
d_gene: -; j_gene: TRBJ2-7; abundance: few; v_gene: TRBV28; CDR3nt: TGTGCCAGCAGTTTAATCGTAGGGCGGAGAGCCTACGAGCAGTACTTC; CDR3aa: CASSLIVGRRAYEQYF
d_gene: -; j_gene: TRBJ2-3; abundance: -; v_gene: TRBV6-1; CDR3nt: TGTGCCAGCAGTGAAGGCGGGAACACAGATACGCAGTATTTT; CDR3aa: CASSEGGNTDTQYF
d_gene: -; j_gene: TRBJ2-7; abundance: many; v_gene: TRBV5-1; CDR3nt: TGCGCCAGCAGCTTTGGGAGCTCCTACGAGCAGTACTTC; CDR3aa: CASSFGSSYEQYF
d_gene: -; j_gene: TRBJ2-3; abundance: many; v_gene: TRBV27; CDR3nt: TGTGCCAGCAGGGAGGTAGATACGCAGTATTTT; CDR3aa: CASREVDTQYF
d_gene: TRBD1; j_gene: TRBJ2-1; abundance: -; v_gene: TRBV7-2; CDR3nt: TGCGCCAGCAGCTCAGGACAGGGCCTCTACGAGCAGTTCTTC; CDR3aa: CASSSGQGLYEQFF
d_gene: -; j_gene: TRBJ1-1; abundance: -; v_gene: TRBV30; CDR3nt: TGTGCCTGGAGAGGAATCGGAGTTCTGAACACTGAAGCTTTCTTT; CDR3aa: CAWRGIGVLNTEAFF
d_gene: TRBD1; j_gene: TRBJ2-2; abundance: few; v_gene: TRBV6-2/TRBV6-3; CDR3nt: TGTGCCAGCAGTACCGTGCTCGGACAGGGTTCCGGGGAGCTGTTTTTT; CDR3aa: CASSTVLGQGSGELFF
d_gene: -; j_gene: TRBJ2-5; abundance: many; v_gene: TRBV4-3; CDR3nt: TGCGCCAGCAGCCAAGGAATCAGGGAAAACCAGTACTTC; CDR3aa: CASSQGIRENQYF
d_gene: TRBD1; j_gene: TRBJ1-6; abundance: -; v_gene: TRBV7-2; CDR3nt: TGTGCCAGCAGCGCGGACAGGGGGCACTCACCCCTCCACTTT; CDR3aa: CASSADRGHSPLHF
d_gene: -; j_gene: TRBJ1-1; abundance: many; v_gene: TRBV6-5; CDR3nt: TGTGCCACCCTAGGGGGCACTGAAGCTTTCTTT; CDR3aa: CATLGGTEAFF
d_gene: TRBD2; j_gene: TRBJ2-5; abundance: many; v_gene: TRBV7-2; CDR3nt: TGTGCCAGCAGCTTTGGGGTGGTAGCGGGAGGGAGTCGGGAGACCCAGTACTTC; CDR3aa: CASSFGVVAGGSRETQYF
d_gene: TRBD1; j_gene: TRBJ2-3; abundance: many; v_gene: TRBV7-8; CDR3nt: TGTGCCAGCAGCTTTGGACAGGGGGGCACAGATACGCAGTATTTT; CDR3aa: CASSFGQGGTDTQYF
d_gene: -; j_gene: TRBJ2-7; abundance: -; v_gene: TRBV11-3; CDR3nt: TGCACCAGCAGCCCTTACGAGGGAACCCATTACGAGCAGTACTTC; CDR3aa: CTSSPYEGTHYEQYF
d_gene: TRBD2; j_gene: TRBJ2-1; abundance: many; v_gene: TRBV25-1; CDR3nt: TGTGCCAGCAGTTCTCGGACTAGCGGGGCCGAGCAGTTCTTC; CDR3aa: CASSSRTSGAEQFF
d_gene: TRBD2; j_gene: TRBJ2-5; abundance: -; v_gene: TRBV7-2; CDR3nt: TGTGCCAGCAGCTCGGGGACTAGCGGGAGGGAAGAGACCCAGTACTTC; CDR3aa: CASSSGTSGREETQYF
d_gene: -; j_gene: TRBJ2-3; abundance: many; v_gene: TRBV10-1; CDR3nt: TGCGCCAGCAGTGAGACCCCAAGGGCGGGGAGTCGGGATACGCAGTATTTT; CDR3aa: CASSETPRAGSRDTQYF
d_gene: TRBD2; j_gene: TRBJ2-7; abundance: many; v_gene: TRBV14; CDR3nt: TGTGCCAGCAGCCATACTAGCGGGAGTGAAGGTTCCTACGAGCAGTACTTC; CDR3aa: CASSHTSGSEGSYEQYF
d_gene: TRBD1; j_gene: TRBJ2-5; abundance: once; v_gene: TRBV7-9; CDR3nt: TGTGCCAGCAGCTCCACCGGGACAGGGAAGTGGGAGACCCAGTACTTC; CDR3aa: CASSSTGTGKWETQYF
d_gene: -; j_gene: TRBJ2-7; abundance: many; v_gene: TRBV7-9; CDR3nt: TGTGCCAGCAGCTTTGAGACACCTTACGAGCAGTACTTC; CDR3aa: CASSFETPYEQYF
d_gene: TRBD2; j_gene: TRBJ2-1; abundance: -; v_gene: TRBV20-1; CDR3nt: TGCAGTGCTTCTAGCGGGAGGGCCTGGTACAATGAGCAGTTCTTC; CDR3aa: CSASSGRAWYNEQFF
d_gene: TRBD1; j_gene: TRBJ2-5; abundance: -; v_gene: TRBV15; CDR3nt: TGTGCCACCAGCGGGGACAGGGCTCCCTACAATGAGCAGGATTTAAACCAAGAGACCCAGTACTTC; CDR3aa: CATSGDRAPYNEQDLNQETQYF
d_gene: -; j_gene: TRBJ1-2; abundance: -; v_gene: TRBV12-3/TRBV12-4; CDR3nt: TGTGCCAGCACTTCGACTAGCTCCCAGGGGAATTATGGCTACACCTTC; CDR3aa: CASTSTSSQGNYGYTF
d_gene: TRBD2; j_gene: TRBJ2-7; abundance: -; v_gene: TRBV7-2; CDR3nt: TGTGCCAGCGGGGGACTAGCGGGAGGGGACTACGAGCAGTACTTC; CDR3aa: CASGGLAGGDYEQYF
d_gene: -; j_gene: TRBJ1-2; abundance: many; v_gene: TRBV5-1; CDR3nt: TGCGCCAGCAGCGGGGAGGGCAACTATGGCTACACCTTC; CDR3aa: CASSGEGNYGYTF
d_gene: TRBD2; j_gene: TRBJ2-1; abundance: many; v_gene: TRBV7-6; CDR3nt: TGTGCCAGCAGCCCCACTAGCGGGAGTATCGATGAGCAGTTCTTC; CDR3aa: CASSPTSGSIDEQFF
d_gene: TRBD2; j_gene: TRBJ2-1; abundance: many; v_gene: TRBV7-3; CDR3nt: TGTGCCAGCAGCGCCCGGGGGGGGGTGGGTACCTACAATGAGCAGTTCTTC; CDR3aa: CASSARGGVGTYNEQFF
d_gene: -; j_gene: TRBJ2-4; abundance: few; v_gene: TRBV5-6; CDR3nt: TGTGCCAGCAGCCCACTCGGGACCCTGGGGGACATTCAGTACTTC; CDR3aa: CASSPLGTLGDIQYF
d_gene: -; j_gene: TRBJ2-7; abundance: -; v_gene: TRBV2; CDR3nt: TGTGCCAGAGAAGCCGCATTCTACGAGCAGTACTTC; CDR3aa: CAREAAFYEQYF
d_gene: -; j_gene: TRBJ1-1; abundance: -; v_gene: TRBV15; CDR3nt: TGTGCCACCAGCAGGGACGTTGGTACTGAAGCTTTCTTT; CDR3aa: CATSRDVGTEAFF
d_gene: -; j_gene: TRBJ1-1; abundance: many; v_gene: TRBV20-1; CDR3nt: TGCAGTGCTAGTGCGGGCAGGTCGAAAACTGAAGCTTTCTTT; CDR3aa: CSASAGRSKTEAFF
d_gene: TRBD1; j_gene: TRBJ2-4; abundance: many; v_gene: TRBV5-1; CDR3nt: TGCGCCAGCAGCTGGGGACAGGGCATTCAGTACTTC; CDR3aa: CASSWGQGIQYF
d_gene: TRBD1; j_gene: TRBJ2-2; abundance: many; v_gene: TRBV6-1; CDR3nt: TGTGCCAGCAGTGAGACAGGGGGACTGTTTTTT; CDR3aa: CASSETGGLFF
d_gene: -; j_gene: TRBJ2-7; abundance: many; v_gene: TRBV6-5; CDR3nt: TGTGCCAGCAGTCAGGGGGGTATACACGAGCAGTACTTC; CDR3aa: CASSQGGIHEQYF